These T cell receptor beta chains were read from a single sample in a study of T-cell memory formation after mild COVID-19. One entry per CDR3 protein results from TCRdb running MiXCR on the 5' RACE reads. The sample has 400,000 to 500,000 distinct CDR3 sequences, around 20% seen once. Sequenced sample: PBMCs or a T cell subset sorted from them (not recorded which). Source of these receptors: an adult woman who had mild COVID-19 (a few samples of this study predate the infection). Cell type and time point are not known. CDR3s include the opening cysteine and the closing phenylalanine or tryptophan. Each record gives: clone size, J gene, V gene, D gene, CDR3 protein, CDR3 DNA. A D gene is named only where the DNA matches it firmly. Size is stated for part of the rows, as once, few or many counts, or as a class when the clone is expanded.

>.|TRBJ1-5|TRBV20-1|TRBD1
CSARGTGHSNQPQHF
TGCAGTGCTAGAGGGACAGGGCATAGCAATCAGCCCCAGCATTTT
>.|TRBJ1-5|TRBV24-1|.
CATHDPRQHYSNQPQHF
TGTGCCACCCACGATCCTAGACAGCACTATAGCAATCAGCCCCAGCATTTT
>few|TRBJ2-7|TRBV7-9|.
CASSLDWDEQYF
TGTGCCAGCAGCTTAGACTGGGACGAGCAGTACTTC
>few|TRBJ1-5|TRBV7-2|.
CASSLAAGLRDDQPQHF
TGTGCCAGCAGCTTAGCGGCCGGACTCCGGGACGATCAGCCCCAGCATTTT
>few|TRBJ2-2|TRBV5-1|TRBD1
CASSPDRVRTGELFF
TGCGCCAGCAGCCCCGACAGGGTTCGCACCGGGGAGCTGTTTTTT
>many|TRBJ2-3|TRBV5-1|TRBD2
CASSLRLAGGTDTQYF
TGCGCCAGCAGCTTGCGGCTAGCGGGAGGCACAGATACGCAGTATTTT
>.|TRBJ2-7|TRBV5-4|TRBD2
CASSWASGSYEQYF
TGTGCCAGCAGCTGGGCTAGCGGGAGCTACGAGCAGTACTTC
>few|TRBJ2-7|TRBV29-1|TRBD1
CSVGRDRVYEQYF
TGCAGCGTTGGAAGGGACAGAGTCTACGAGCAGTACTTC
>few|TRBJ1-1|TRBV6-2/TRBV6-3|.
CASSLVTGPTEAFF
TGTGCCAGCAGTCTCGTCACAGGGCCAACTGAAGCTTTCTTT
>.|TRBJ2-3|TRBV5-1|.
CASSFLPSTDTQYF
TGCGCCAGCAGCTTCTTGCCATCCACAGATACGCAGTATTTT
>.|TRBJ2-2|TRBV2|TRBD2
CASSLSGGASTGELFF
TGTGCCAGCAGCCTCTCCGGGGGGGCAAGCACCGGGGAGCTGTTTTTT
>few|TRBJ2-1|TRBV24-1|.
CATSASRSRLRNEQFF
TGTGCCACCAGTGCCAGCCGGAGTAGATTGAGGAATGAGCAGTTCTTC
>few|TRBJ2-3|TRBV7-9|TRBD1
CASSYPGQGVDTQYF
TGTGCCAGCAGCTACCCCGGACAGGGGGTAGATACGCAGTATTTT
>.|TRBJ2-7|TRBV6-5|TRBD1
CASRIPGQTSYEQYF
TGTGCCAGCAGAATACCGGGACAGACATCCTACGAGCAGTACTTC
>many|TRBJ2-7|TRBV9|TRBD1
CASSVGQGSGYEQYF
TGTGCCAGCAGCGTAGGACAGGGGAGTGGGTACGAGCAGTACTTC
>few|TRBJ2-1|TRBV5-1|.
CASSSPTSRDEQFF
TGCGCCAGCAGCTCGCCAACCTCAAGGGATGAGCAGTTCTTC
>many|TRBJ2-7|TRBV15|TRBD2
CATNPREGGDYEQYF
TGTGCCACCAACCCTCGGGAGGGAGGAGACTACGAGCAGTACTTC